These T cell receptor beta chains were read from a single sample in a study of blood T cell repertoires in COVID-19. TCRdb's table, derived via immunoSEQ multiplex PCR, lists solely in-frame clones and lacks some. The sample has 85,000 to 100,000 clones, roughly 88% seen once. The sequenced sample was peripheral blood. These receptors were taken from a man in his forties or fifties with COVID-19, enrolled during active disease. CDR3s include the opening cysteine and the closing phenylalanine or tryptophan. The D gene is left open where the match is weak. Clone size appears in some rows only: once, few, many, or a class for an expanded clone.

V gene	clone size	D gene	J gene	CDR3 protein	CDR3 DNA
TRBV7-6	NA	TRBD1	TRBJ1-6	CASSSRGQGYSPLHF	TGTGCCAGCAGCTCAAGGGGACAGGGTTATTCACCCCTCCACTTT
TRBV6-2/TRBV6-3	NA	NA	TRBJ2-7	CASSYFGGTTF	TGTGCCAGCAGTTACTTCGGGGGAACCACTTTC
TRBV12-3/TRBV12-4	NA	NA	TRBJ1-2	CASSLVREAGYTF	TGTGCCAGCAGTTTGGTCAGAGAGGCAGGCTACACCTTC
TRBV2	once	NA	TRBJ1-5	CASRATGLRASNQPQHF	TGTGCCAGCAGGGCTACGGGACTCCGAGCAAGCAATCAGCCCCAGCATTTT
TRBV15	NA	TRBD1	TRBJ1-4	CATSRGQTLLTQDEKLFF	TGTGCCACCAGCAGGGGACAGACCTTACTCACTCAGGATGAAAAACTGTTTTTT
TRBV30	NA	NA	TRBJ2-4	CAWKPGPEGIQYF	TGTGCCTGGAAACCCGGTCCCGAGGGCATTCAGTACTTC
TRBV29-1	few	TRBD1	TRBJ1-2	CSVARTGNFDGYTF	TGCAGCGTCGCTCGGACAGGGAATTTTGATGGCTACACCTTC
TRBV10-3	NA	TRBD1	TRBJ2-7	CAISSNKGQGVSYEQYF	TGTGCCATCAGTTCTAATAAGGGACAGGGAGTTTCCTACGAGCAGTACTTC
TRBV7-9	NA	TRBD1	TRBJ1-1	CASSSGQGYEAFF	TGTGCCAGCAGCTCGGGACAGGGCTATGAAGCTTTCTTT
TRBV28	NA	NA	TRBJ1-5	CASRRDTYSNQPQHF	TGTGCCAGCAGGCGGGATACCTATAGCAATCAGCCCCAGCATTTT
TRBV15	NA	NA	TRBJ1-1	CATSRDESQNTEAFF	TGTGCCACCAGCAGAGACGAGTCCCAGAACACTGAAGCTTTCTTT
TRBV7-6	NA	TRBD1	TRBJ2-5	CASSSTGTGGETQYF	TGTGCCAGCAGCTCGACCGGGACAGGGGGCGAGACCCAGTACTTC
TRBV30	NA	NA	TRBJ2-3	CAWSVGHFSTDTQYF	TGTGCCTGGAGTGTGGGACACTTTAGCACAGATACGCAGTATTTT
TRBV18	NA	TRBD2	TRBJ2-1	CASSPPLGGGAHNEQFF	TGTGCCAGCTCACCCCCCTTAGGCGGGGGGGCGCACAATGAGCAGTTCTTC
TRBV6-5	NA	NA	TRBJ1-5	CASSSLGGGDQPQHF	TGTGCCAGCAGTTCCCTCGGGGGGGGCGATCAGCCCCAGCATTTT
TRBV12-3/TRBV12-4	NA	NA	TRBJ1-5	CASSLQGNQPQHF	TGTGCCAGCAGTTTGCAGGGAAATCAGCCCCAGCATTTT
TRBV29-1	NA	TRBD2	TRBJ2-2	CSVEERGGGGALFF	TGCAGCGTTGAAGAGCGCGGGGGGGGCGGGGCGCTGTTTTTT
TRBV7-7	NA	TRBD2	TRBJ2-3	CASSRSGGSTDTQYF	TGTGCTAGCAGCCGGAGCGGGGGGTCCACAGATACGCAGTATTTT
TRBV6-5	NA	NA	TRBJ1-1	CASRFTGRNTEAFF	TGTGCCAGCAGATTCACAGGGAGGAACACTGAAGCTTTCTTT
TRBV3-1/TRBV3-2	NA	NA	TRBJ1-1	CASSQAIGRNTEAFF	TGTGCCAGCAGCCAAGCTATAGGGAGGAACACTGAAGCTTTCTTT
TRBV2	NA	NA	TRBJ2-7	CASKEDRGRQYF	TGTGCCAGCAAAGAAGATAGGGGTAGGCAGTACTTC
TRBV12-3/TRBV12-4	NA	NA	TRBJ2-7	CASSFAGKGEQYF	TGTGCCAGCAGTTTTGCAGGGAAGGGCGAGCAGTACTTC
TRBV19	NA	TRBD1	TRBJ1-1	CASSIGQGKIEAFF	TGTGCCAGTAGTATAGGACAGGGGAAGATTGAAGCTTTCTTT
TRBV4-3	NA	NA	TRBJ1-1	CASSPQVDTEAFF	TGCGCCAGCAGCCCCCAGGTTGACACTGAAGCTTTCTTT
TRBV10-2	NA	TRBD1	TRBJ1-5	CASSPGGGPGNQPQHF	TGCGCCAGCAGTCCGGGAGGGGGCCCAGGGAATCAGCCCCAGCATTTT
TRBV6-2/TRBV6-3	NA	NA	TRBJ2-7	CASSYDSQGQYF	TGTGCCAGCAGTTACGACTCCCAAGGGCAGTACTTC
TRBV3-1/TRBV3-2	NA	NA	TRBJ1-3	CASSQDRDTSGNTIYF	TGTGCCAGCAGCCAAGATAGGGACACCTCTGGAAACACCATATATTTT
TRBV7-9	NA	TRBD1	TRBJ1-4	CASSLRQGAHEKLFF	TGTGCCAGCAGCTTACGACAGGGGGCTCATGAAAAACTGTTTTTT
TRBV5-1	once	NA	TRBJ1-3	CASSLGAGYGNTIYF	TGCGCCAGCAGCTTGGGTGCAGGGTATGGAAACACCATATATTTT
TRBV6-1	NA	NA	TRBJ1-3	CASSESPSSGNTIYF	TGTGCCAGCAGTGAATCCCCGAGCTCTGGAAACACCATATATTTT
TRBV7-2	few	TRBD1	TRBJ1-3	CASSPRDSSGNTIYF	TGTGCCAGCAGCCCTAGGGACAGCTCTGGAAACACCATATATTTT
TRBV9	NA	NA	TRBJ1-2	CASSPTGGAGTTTTF	TGTGCCAGCAGCCCGACCGGGGGGGCGGGGACGACTACCACCTTC
TRBV7-2	NA	TRBD1	TRBJ1-2	CASSLAGGAYYGYTF	TGTGCCAGCAGCTTGGCAGGGGGCGCCTACTATGGCTACACCTTC
TRBV19	NA	NA	TRBJ2-7	CASSTQTGNSEQYF	TGTGCCAGTAGTACCCAAACAGGGAATAGCGAGCAGTACTTC
TRBV6-6	NA	NA	TRBJ1-4	CASRLPQLSEKLFF	TGTGCCAGCCGGTTACCACAACTATCTGAAAAACTGTTTTTT
TRBV7-9	NA	TRBD2	TRBJ2-7	CASSSNSGAKTYEQYF	TGTGCCAGCAGCTCCAATAGCGGGGCAAAGACCTACGAGCAGTACTTC
TRBV6-5	NA	NA	TRBJ1-5	CASSYAGFGNQPQHF	TGTGCCAGCAGTTACGCAGGGTTCGGCAATCAGCCCCAGCATTTT
TRBV10-2	NA	TRBD1	TRBJ2-7	CASKQGAEQYF	TGCGCCAGCAAACAGGGGGCCGAGCAGTACTTC
TRBV6-6	few	NA	TRBJ1-3	CASITGLGSGNTIYF	TGTGCCAGCATCACAGGTCTCGGATCCGGAAACACCATATATTTT
TRBV18	once	TRBD1	TRBJ1-2	CASAQGFNYGYTF	TGTGCCAGCGCACAGGGGTTTAACTATGGCTACACCTTC
TRBV4-2	NA	TRBD2	TRBJ2-1	CASSQDGPSGGTYNEQFF	TGTGCCAGCAGCCAAGATGGGCCTAGCGGGGGGACCTACAATGAGCAGTTCTTC
TRBV14	NA	TRBD1	TRBJ1-1	CASTMRTGGTEAFF	TGTGCCAGCACAATGCGGACAGGGGGCACTGAAGCTTTCTTT
TRBV11-1	NA	NA	TRBJ2-2	CASSWGDTGELFF	TGTGCCAGCAGCTGGGGGGACACCGGGGAGCTGTTTTTT
TRBV5-5	NA	NA	TRBJ1-2	CASSLLAGVSYGYTF	TGTGCCAGCAGCTTGTTGGCAGGGGTTTCCTATGGCTACACCTTC
TRBV5-4	few	NA	TRBJ1-4	CASRPGQGNEKLFF	TGTGCCAGCAGGCCAGGGCAGGGGAATGAAAAACTGTTTTTT
TRBV4-1	NA	TRBD1	TRBJ2-2	CASSQQGVANTGELFF	TGCGCCAGCAGCCAACAGGGGGTAGCGAACACCGGGGAGCTGTTTTTT
TRBV5-1	NA	NA	TRBJ1-2	CASSLVWADGYTF	TGCGCCAGCAGCTTGGTCTGGGCTGATGGCTACACCTTC
TRBV5-4	NA	NA	TRBJ2-1	CASSSSITRGLNNEQFF	TGTGCCAGCAGCTCAAGCATCACGCGGGGTCTGAACAATGAGCAGTTCTTC
TRBV5-1	NA	TRBD2	TRBJ2-2	CASSPPASGNTGELFF	TGCGCCAGCAGCCCCCCGGCTAGCGGTAACACCGGGGAGCTGTTTTTT
TRBV11-3	NA	NA	TRBJ1-4	CASSLVFGEKLFF	TGTGCCAGCAGCTTAGTTTTTGGCGAAAAACTGTTTTTT
TRBV5-4	NA	TRBD2	TRBJ2-3	CASSPWIAGGADTQYF	TGTGCCAGCAGCCCCTGGATTGCGGGGGGGGCAGATACGCAGTATTTT
TRBV29-1	NA	TRBD1	TRBJ1-4	CSVEATGGGGEKLFF	TGCAGCGTTGAAGCTACAGGGGGGGGAGGAGAAAAACTGTTTTTT
TRBV19	NA	TRBD2	TRBJ2-7	CASSTPGGPYEQYF	TGTGCCAGTAGTACCCCGGGGGGACCTTACGAGCAGTACTTC
TRBV2	NA	TRBD1	TRBJ1-5	CASNGGGLNQPQHF	TGTGCCAGCAACGGAGGGGGCTTGAATCAGCCCCAGCATTTT